This TCR beta chain was identified during a study of blood T cell repertoires in COVID-19 (dated by TCRdb to the early 2020s). Context from the whole study: Samples covering the acute and convalescent phases of COVID-19 were provided by collaborators in the United States, Italy and Spain. The material from the prospective study consisted of cDNA or gDNA derived from T cells, B-cell-depleted T cells, or PBMCs. Subjects who had been exposed to COVID-19, were actively infected with it, or had recovered from it provided the deeply sampled blood TCRbeta repertoires that made up the dataset. A de-identified subject ID, COVID-19 status, age in years and sex were almost always included in the sample metadata. HLA class I and class II types, where available, came from metadata supplied by the sample provider rather than from assay-based typing. The repertoires were released in a freely available public database intended as a resource for research on the immune response to SARS-CoV-2. The samples were drawn from the first 160 participants of the ongoing ImmuneRACE study and from some 1,300 subjects provided by 6 global collaborators.

Overall study outcomes, separate from this receptor: The quantity of clinical and demographic metadata differed by source and by participant and was supplied without curation.

The CDR3, cysteine through phenylalanine, is 14 amino acids long. Only CDR3 DNA remains: 42 bases, in frame from the first base. V has 6 bases trimmed and J has 2 bases trimmed; junction bases matching no gene number 5. Sequences LNHDA (CDR1) and SQIVND (CDR2) are obtained from the germline V gene (reference sequence). TCRbeta CDR3 regions were amplified from genomic DNA using the immunoSEQ Assay, a bias-controlled multiplex PCR. Turning to the authors' computational methods: The number of nucleated cells in each sample was estimated from the amplification of reference gene primers within the assay. To quantify the absolute abundance of each unique TCRbeta CDR3 rearrangement, sequence reads were collapsed and filtered. Productive Simpson clonality was computed per sample as the square root of Simpson's diversity index over productive rearrangements. TCRdb retrieved this table from immuneACCESS and kept in-frame rearrangements only. Not all clones are present; in checked studies, unresolved V genes account for under half, and no reason is known for the remainder. Clone size and the V and J calls come from that table; the DNA yielded D and trimming. In this sample the table shows around 140,000 clones, less than 90% of which occur a single time. The ten most abundant clones make up 1.4% of the sample.

Each collaborating institution followed its own protocols to collect whole blood in K2EDTA tubes. For TCRbeta analysis, collaborators shipped samples in one of three forms: frozen whole blood, isolated PBMCs, or DNA extracted from either of those sample types. On this clone: No antigen is known for it. Per-nucleotide qualities are absent, and no much larger clonotype sits a single base away.

This sequence originates from a man aged 60-69 years with acute or convalescent COVID-19. Sequencing used peripheral blood. The rearranged segments are TRBV19 and TRBJ2-7, and TRBD2 matches 9 of the central bases. The base sequence is TGTGCCAGTAGCCAAGCGGGAGGACCCTACGAGCAGTACTTC. It specifies CASSQAGGPYEQYF.